One sample yielded the 9 T cell receptor beta chains listed below, sequenced in a study of blood T cells in healthy people across ages. The use of a sample-barcoded 5' primer and a J-beta primer mix characterized a second PCR of roughly 6 to 11 cycles. One entry per CDR3 protein results from TCRdb running MiXCR on the 5' RACE reads. The profile shows about 1.7 million distinct CDR3 sequences, under 30% of them singletons. The sample consisted of blood. Every receptor here comes from a woman aged 25-40 years in good health.

The chain recombines TRBV10-1 with TRBJ2-2; unclear D gene. The V end lost 6 bases, the J end lost 11 bases, and 16 bases lay between the germline ends. Germline V gene sequence: CDR1 WNHNN, CDR2 SYGVQD (reference sequence). This CDR3 spans 13 amino acids. DNA of the CDR3: TGCGCCAGCAGGGCACGGCGAGTGCGAGAGCTGTTTTTT. Its translation: CASRARRVRELFF.

The table lists this clonotype with many counts. This chain uses TRBV7-9 with TRBJ2-1, with a weak D call TRBD2 (5 bases). The CDR3 loop spans 15 amino acids. V lost 4 bases to trimming and J lost 3 bases, with 13 bases between them. Germline loops: CDR1 SEHNR, CDR2 FQNEAQ (reference sequence). The CDR3 coding sequence is TGTGCCAGCAGCTCCGATGGACTGAACTACAATGAGCAGTTCTTC. Its protein is CASSSDGLNYNEQFF.

The chain employs TRBV28 and TRBJ1-1; D perhaps matches TRBD1 (5 bases). The CDR3 sequence is 15 residues long. Germline V gene sequence: CDR1 MDHEN, CDR2 SYDVKM. V lost 2 bases and J 4 bases, leaving 14 bases between the germline ends. The CDR3, as DNA: TGTGCCAGCAGTTTAGGGGGGGTCCCTCGCACTGAAGCTTTCTTT. Its translation: CASSLGGVPRTEAFF.

The J gene is TRBJ2-3, the V gene TRBV20-1, with D unclear. The CDR3 has 12 amino acids. The germline V and J ends were trimmed by 6 bases and 4 bases, with 11 bases remaining between them. Per the germline V gene, CDR1 is DFQATT and CDR2 is SNEGSKA (reference sequence). The CDR3 loop reads CSADKSPDTQYF. In nucleotides, the CDR3 is TGCAGTGCCGATAAATCTCCAGATACGCAGTATTTT.

This chain joins TRBV5-5 and TRBJ1-1; unclear D gene. Germline loops: CDR1 SGHKS, CDR2 YYEKEE (reference sequence). The germline V and J ends were trimmed by 4 bases and 0 bases, with 10 bases remaining between them. The CDR3 runs to 14 residues. As DNA, the CDR3 is TGTGCCAGCAGCCCCAGAAACATGAACACTGAAGCTTTCTTT. Its translation is CASSPRNMNTEAFF.

Remarks on this clonotype: The junction differs from germline at one of its ends, possibly a read error. V gene TRBV13 combines with J gene TRBJ2-1, with 10 positions matching TRBD1. Germline loops: CDR1 PRHDT, CDR2 FYEKMQ (reference sequence). There are 17 residues in the CDR3. The CDR3 nucleotides are TGTGCCGGCAGCGCGGAAGATTGGGACAGGGGAGGAAATGAGCAGTTCTTC. This gives the protein CAGSAEDWDRGGNEQFF.

The genes are TRBV25-1 and TRBJ1-1, with D unresolved. The CDR3 runs to 14 residues. V shed 7 bases and J shed 0 bases, with 12 bases lying between them. Per the germline V gene, CDR1 is MGHDK and CDR2 is SYGVNS. The CDR3 DNA follows: TGTGCCAGCACCAGGTCAGGAGTGAACACTGAAGCTTTCTTT. Amino acid sequence: CASTRSGVNTEAFF.

This clonotype appeared many times. The rearrangement uses TRBV20-1 and TRBJ2-3, with TRBD1 identical over 11 bases. The J segment lost 6 bases and the V segment lost 6 bases, leaving 11 bases of the junction unmatched. The CDR3 length is 15 residues. Germline assignment: CDR1 DFQATT and CDR2 SNEGSKA (reference sequence). The CDR3 sequence is CSATDRGQSGDTQYF. The DNA for the CDR3 is TGCAGTGCCACGGACAGGGGGCAGTCAGGGGATACGCAGTATTTT.

This chain links TRBV18 with TRBJ2-1; D might be TRBD2 (5 bases). Germline CDR1 reads KGHSH; CDR2 reads LQKENI. This CDR3 has 14 residues. V was pared by 3 bases and J by 10 bases, with 16 bases between. In nucleotides, the CDR3 is TGTGCCAGCTCACCCACTTCTTACGGCGGGGAGCAGTTCTTC. Translated: CASSPTSYGGEQFF. Filled out from reference TRBV18 and TRBJ2-1, the complete variable domain reads NAGVMQNPRHLVRRRGQEARLRCSPMKGHSHVYWYRQLPEEGLKFMVYLQKENIIDESGMPKERFSAEFPKEGPSILRIQQVVRGDSAAYFCASSPTSYGGEQFFGPGTRLTVL.